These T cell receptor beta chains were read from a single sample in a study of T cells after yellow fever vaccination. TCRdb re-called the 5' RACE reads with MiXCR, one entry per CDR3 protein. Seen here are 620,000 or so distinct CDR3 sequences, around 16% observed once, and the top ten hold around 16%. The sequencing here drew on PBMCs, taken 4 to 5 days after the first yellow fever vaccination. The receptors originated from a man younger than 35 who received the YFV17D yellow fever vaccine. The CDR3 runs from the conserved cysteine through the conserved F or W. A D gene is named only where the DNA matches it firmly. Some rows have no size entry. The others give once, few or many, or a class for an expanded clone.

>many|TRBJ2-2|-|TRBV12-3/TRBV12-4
CASSLRGSATGELFF
TGTGCCAGCAGTTTGAGGGGTTCGGCCACCGGGGAGCTGTTTTTT
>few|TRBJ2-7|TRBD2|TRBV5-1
CASSLVRGVTSYEQYF
TGCGCCAGCAGCTTGGTTCGGGGGGTCACCTCCTACGAGCAGTACTTC
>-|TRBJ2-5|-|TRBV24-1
CATSDLQPGRYQETQYF
TGTGCCACCAGTGATTTGCAACCGGGCCGATACCAAGAGACCCAGTACTTC
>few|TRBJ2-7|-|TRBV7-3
CASSSAGGYEQYF
TGTGCCAGCAGCTCGGCAGGGGGGTACGAGCAGTACTTC
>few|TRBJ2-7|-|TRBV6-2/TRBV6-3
CASSYRDPTLAEQYF
TGTGCCAGCAGTTATAGGGACCCCACGTTGGCCGAGCAGTACTTC
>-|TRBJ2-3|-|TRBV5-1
CASRGLSFTDTQYF
TGCGCCAGCAGGGGGCTCAGCTTCACAGATACGCAGTATTTT
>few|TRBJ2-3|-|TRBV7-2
CASSLNRKDTQYF
TGTGCCAGCAGCTTGAATAGGAAAGATACGCAGTATTTT
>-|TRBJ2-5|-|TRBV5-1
CATKRSSQETQYF
TGCGCCACAAAGAGGAGTAGTCAAGAGACCCAGTACTTC
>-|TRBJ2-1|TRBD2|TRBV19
CASSISSGSYEQFF
TGTGCCAGTAGTATCTCTAGCGGCTCATATGAGCAGTTCTTC
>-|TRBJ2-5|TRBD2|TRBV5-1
CASSPWEAGAQMTQYF
TGCGCCAGCAGCCCTTGGGAAGCGGGGGCACAAATGACCCAGTACTTC
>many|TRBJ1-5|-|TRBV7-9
CASSFTGSNQPQHF
TGTGCCAGCAGCTTTACAGGGAGCAATCAGCCCCAGCATTTT
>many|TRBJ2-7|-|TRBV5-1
CASSPIMQDSYEQYF
TGCGCCAGCAGCCCTATTATGCAGGACTCCTACGAGCAGTACTTC
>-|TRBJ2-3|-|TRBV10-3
CAISRELGSADTQYF
TGTGCCATCAGTCGAGAATTGGGGTCGGCGGATACGCAGTATTTT
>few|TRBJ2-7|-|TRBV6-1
CASTRIDGFYEQYF
TGTGCCAGCACCCGGATTGATGGTTTCTACGAGCAGTACTTC
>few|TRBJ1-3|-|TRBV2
CASSYTGPSSGNTIYF
TGTGCCAGCAGTTATACGGGGCCTAGCTCTGGAAACACCATATATTTT
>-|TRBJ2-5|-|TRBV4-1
CASSLTGTSRETQYF
TGCGCCAGCAGCCTAACCGGGACATCTCGGGAGACCCAGTACTTC
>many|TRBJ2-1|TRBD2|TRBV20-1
CSAKGLAGRQFF
TGCAGTGCGAAAGGACTAGCGGGGCGGCAGTTCTTC
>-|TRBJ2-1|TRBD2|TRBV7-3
CASSSTSGGSYEQFF
TGTGCCAGCAGCTCAACTAGCGGGGGGTCCTATGAGCAGTTCTTC
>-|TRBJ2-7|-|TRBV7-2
CASSLMQKGAEQYF
TGTGCCAGCAGCTTGATGCAAAAAGGGGCCGAGCAGTACTTC
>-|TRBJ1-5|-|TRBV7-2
CASSLRSGPRANQPQHF
TGTGCCAGCAGCTTAAGAAGCGGGCCAAGGGCCAATCAGCCCCAGCATTTT
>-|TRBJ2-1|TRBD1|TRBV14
CASSQPGQGAYEQFF
TGTGCCAGCAGCCAACCGGGACAGGGGGCGTATGAGCAGTTCTTC
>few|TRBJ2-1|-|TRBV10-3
CAISPPQSSYNEQFF
TGTGCCATCAGCCCTCCCCAGAGCTCCTACAATGAGCAGTTCTTC
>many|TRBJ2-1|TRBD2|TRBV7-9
CASSFVTSGTNEQFF
TGTGCCAGCAGCTTCGTTACTAGCGGGACAAATGAGCAGTTCTTC
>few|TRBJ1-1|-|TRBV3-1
CASSPMTVNTEAFF
TGTGCCAGCAGCCCCATGACGGTGAACACTGAAGCTTTCTTT
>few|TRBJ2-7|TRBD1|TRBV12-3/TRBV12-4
CASTPGGEQYF
TGTGCCAGCACCCCAGGGGGCGAGCAGTACTTC
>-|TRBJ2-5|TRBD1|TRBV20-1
CSARAAGGSETQYF
TGCAGTGCTAGAGCGGCAGGGGGTTCAGAGACCCAGTACTTC
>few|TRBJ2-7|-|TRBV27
CASSPLTGYEQYF
TGTGCCAGCAGTCCCCTGACAGGTTACGAGCAGTACTTC
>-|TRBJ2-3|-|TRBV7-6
CASSLIPLGPKSRADTQYF
TGTGCCAGCAGCTTAATCCCCCTGGGACCCAAGAGTCGGGCAGATACGCAGTATTTT
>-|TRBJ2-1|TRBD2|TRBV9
CSSGVWNEQFF
TGTTCTAGCGGGGTGTGGAATGAGCAGTTCTTC
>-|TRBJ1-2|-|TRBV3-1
CASSNTANSYGYTF
TGTGCCAGCAGTAATACAGCTAATTCTTATGGCTACACCTTC
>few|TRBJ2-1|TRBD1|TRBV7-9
CASSHRDRGPYNEQFF
TGTGCCAGCAGCCATAGAGACAGGGGGCCATACAATGAGCAGTTCTTC
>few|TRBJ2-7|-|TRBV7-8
CASSPQGRAYEQYF
TGTGCCAGCTCCCCCCAGGGCCGCGCCTACGAGCAGTACTTC